These 5 T cell receptor beta chains share one sample of origin, sequenced in a study of T cells after yellow fever vaccination. A single record per CDR3 protein comes from TCRdb applying MiXCR to the 5' RACE reads. The sample has about 580,000 distinct CDR3 sequences; around 16% are singletons. Sequenced material: PBMCs, taken 5 to 6 days after the first yellow fever vaccination. Receptor source: a man between 18 and 29 years old who received the YFV17D yellow fever vaccine.

The gene calls are TRBV12-3 or TRBV12-4 and TRBJ1-2, with D unresolved. This CDR3 contains 13 residues. Between the trimmed V and J ends, which lost 3 bases and 8 bases, there was a span of 13 bases. Here the CDR3 DNA reads TGTGCCAGCAGTTTTCAGGAAGGGCTCGGCTACACCTTC. Translation gives CASSFQEGLGYTF.

The chain combines TRBV18 with TRBJ1-2, with D hard to call. Per germline, CDR1 KGHSH and CDR2 LQKENI. V was cut by 2 bases and J by 1 base, with 5 bases left in between. This CDR3 contains 13 residues. The CDR3 coding sequence is TGTGCCAGCTCACCAGACCATAACTATGGCTACACCTTC. It encodes CASSPDHNYGYTF.

This rearrangement joins TRBV6-1 to TRBJ2-4; the D gene is possibly TRBD1 (7 bases). The CDR3 consists of 15 residues. Germline CDR1 MNHNS, CDR2 SASEGT. V lost 2 bases to trimming and J lost 8 bases, with 16 bases between them. The DNA of the CDR3 is TGTGCCAGCAGTGAACATCAGGGGGGATCGGACATTCAGTACTTC. Its protein product is CASSEHQGGSDIQYF.

This clonotype appeared a few times. The chain has TRBV12-3 or TRBV12-4 and TRBJ1-1; unclear D gene. Deletions cut 6 bases from V and 0 bases from J, with 17 bases between. This CDR3 region has 16 residues. The CDR3 bases are TGTGCCAGCAGCCCATCGATCCGGAACCTGAACACTGAAGCTTTCTTT. This codes for CASSPSIRNLNTEAFF.

This clonotype has ten or more counts. V is TRBV6-2 or TRBV6-3 and J is TRBJ2-5, with D hard to call. The germline CDR1 and CDR2 sequences are MNHEY and SVGEGT. Trimming took 7 bases from V and 1 from J, leaving 4 bases between them. The CDR3 sequence is 11 residues long. The DNA of the CDR3 is TGTGCCAGCACCCTCCAAGAGACCCAGTACTTC. This gives the protein CASTLQETQYF.